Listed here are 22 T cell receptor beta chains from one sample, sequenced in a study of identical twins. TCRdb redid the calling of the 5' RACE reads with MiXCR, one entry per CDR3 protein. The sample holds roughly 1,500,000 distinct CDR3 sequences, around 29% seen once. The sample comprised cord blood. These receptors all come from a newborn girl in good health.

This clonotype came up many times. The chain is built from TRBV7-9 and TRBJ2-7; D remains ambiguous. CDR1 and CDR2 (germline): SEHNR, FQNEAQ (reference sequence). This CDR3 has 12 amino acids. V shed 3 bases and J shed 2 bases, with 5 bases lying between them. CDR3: CASSFLPYEQYF. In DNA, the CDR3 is TGTGCCAGCAGCTTTCTACCCTACGAGCAGTACTTC.

CDR3 protein: CSARGRQGATTTQYF. The CDR3 bases are TGCAGTGCTAGAGGCCGACAGGGGGCGACGACTACGCAGTATTTT. The chain joins TRBV20-1 to TRBJ2-3, with 10 positions matching TRBD1. CDR3 length: 15 amino acids. With 1 base clipped from V and 8 bases from J, the junction kept 9 bases outside the gene matches. The germline gives CDR1 DFQATT, CDR2 SNEGSKA (reference sequence).

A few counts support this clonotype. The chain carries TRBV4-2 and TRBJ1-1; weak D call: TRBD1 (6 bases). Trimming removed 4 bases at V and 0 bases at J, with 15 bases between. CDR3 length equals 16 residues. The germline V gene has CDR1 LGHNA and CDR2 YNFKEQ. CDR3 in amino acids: CASSRRGARMNTEAFF. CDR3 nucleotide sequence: TGTGCCAGCAGCCGGAGGGGGGCAAGAATGAACACTGAAGCTTTCTTT.

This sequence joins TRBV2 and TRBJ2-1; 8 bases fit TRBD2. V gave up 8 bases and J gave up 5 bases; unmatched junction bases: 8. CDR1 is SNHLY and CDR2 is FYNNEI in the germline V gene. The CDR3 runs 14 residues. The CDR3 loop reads CASGAGVRDNEQFF. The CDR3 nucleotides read TGTGCCAGCGGAGCGGGGGTACGGGACAATGAGCAGTTCTTC. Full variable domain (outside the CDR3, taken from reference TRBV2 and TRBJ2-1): EPEVTQTPSHQVTQMGQEVILRCVPISNHLYFYWYRQILGQKVEFLVSFYNNEISEKSEIFDDQFSVERPDGSNFTLKIRSTKLEDSAMYFCASGAGVRDNEQFFGPGTRLTVL.

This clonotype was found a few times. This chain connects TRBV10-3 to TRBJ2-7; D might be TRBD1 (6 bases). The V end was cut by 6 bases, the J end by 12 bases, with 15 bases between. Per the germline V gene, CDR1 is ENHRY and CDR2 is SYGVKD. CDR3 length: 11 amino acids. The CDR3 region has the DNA TGTGCCATCAGGTCAGGGGAAGATCCGTACTTC. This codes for CAIRSGEDPYF.

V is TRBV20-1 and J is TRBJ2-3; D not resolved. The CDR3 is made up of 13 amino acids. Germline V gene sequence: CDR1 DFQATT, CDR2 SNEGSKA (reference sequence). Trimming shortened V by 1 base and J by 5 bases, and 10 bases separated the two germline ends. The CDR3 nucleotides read TGCAGTGCTAGAGCCGGATTAGAAGATACGCAGTATTTT. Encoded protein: CSARAGLEDTQYF.

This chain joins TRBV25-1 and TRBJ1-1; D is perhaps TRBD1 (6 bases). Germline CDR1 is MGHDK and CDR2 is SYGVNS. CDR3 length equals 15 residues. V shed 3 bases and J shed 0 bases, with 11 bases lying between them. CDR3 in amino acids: CASSELDRMNTEAFF. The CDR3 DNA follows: TGTGCCAGCAGTGAGTTAGACAGGATGAACACTGAAGCTTTCTTT. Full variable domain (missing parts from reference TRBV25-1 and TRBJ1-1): EADIYQTPRYLVIGTGKKITLECSQTMGHDKMYWYQQDPGMELHLIHYSYGVNSTEKGDLSSESTVSRIRTEHFPLTLESARPSHTSQYLCASSELDRMNTEAFFGQGTRLTVV.

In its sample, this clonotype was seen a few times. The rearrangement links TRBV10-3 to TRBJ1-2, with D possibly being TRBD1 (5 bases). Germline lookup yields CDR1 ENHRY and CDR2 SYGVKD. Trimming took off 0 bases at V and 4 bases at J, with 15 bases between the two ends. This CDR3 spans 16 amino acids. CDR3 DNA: TGTGCCATCAGTGAGTCACCGGGGAAGGGACCCTATGGCTACACCTTC. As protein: CAISESPGKGPYGYTF.

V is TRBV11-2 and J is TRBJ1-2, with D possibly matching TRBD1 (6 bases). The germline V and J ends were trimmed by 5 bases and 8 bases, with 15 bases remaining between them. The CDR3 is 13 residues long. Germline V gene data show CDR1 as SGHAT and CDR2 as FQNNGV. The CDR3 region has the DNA TGTGCCAGCAGCCACTGGGAGAGGGGGGGCTACACCTTC. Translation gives CASSHWERGGYTF.

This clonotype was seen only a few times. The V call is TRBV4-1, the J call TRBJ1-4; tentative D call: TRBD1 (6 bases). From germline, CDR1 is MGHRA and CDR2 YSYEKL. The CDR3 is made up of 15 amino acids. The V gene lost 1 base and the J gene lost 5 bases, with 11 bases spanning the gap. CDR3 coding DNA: TGCGCCAGCAGCCAAGTACAGGGTGGAAATGAAAAACTGTTTTTT. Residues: CASSQVQGGNEKLFF.

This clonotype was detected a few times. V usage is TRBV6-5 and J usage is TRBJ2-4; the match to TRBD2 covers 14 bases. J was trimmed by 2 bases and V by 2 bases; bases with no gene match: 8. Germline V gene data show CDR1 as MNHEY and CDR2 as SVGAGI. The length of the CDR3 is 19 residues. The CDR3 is CASSYTGTSGSRSKNIQYF. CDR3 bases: TGTGCCAGCAGTTACACAGGGACTAGCGGGAGTCGATCCAAAAACATTCAGTACTTC.

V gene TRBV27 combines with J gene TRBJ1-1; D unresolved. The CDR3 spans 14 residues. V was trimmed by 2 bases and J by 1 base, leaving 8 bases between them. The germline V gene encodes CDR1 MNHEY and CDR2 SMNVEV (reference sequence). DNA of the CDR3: TGTGCCAGCAGTTTAGTTCCTAGGAACACTGAAGCTTTCTTT. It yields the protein CASSLVPRNTEAFF.

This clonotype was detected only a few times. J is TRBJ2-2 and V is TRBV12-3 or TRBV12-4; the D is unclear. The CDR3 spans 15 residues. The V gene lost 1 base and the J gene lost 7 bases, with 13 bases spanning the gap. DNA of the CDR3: TGTGCCAGCAGTTTAGGCCTAGTTGACATCGGGGAGCTGTTTTTT. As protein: CASSLGLVDIGELFF.

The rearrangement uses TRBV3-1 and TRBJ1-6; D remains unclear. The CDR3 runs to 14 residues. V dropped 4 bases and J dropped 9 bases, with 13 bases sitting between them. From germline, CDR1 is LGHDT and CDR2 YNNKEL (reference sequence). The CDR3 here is CASSPRGGSSPLHF. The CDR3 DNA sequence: TGTGCCAGCAGCCCCCGGGGAGGGAGTTCACCCCTCCACTTT.

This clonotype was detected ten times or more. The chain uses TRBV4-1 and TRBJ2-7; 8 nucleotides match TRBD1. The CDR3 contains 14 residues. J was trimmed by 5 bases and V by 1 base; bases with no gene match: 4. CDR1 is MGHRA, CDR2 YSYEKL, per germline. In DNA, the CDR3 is TGCGCCAGCAGCCAAGCCCAGGGGGCCCACGAGCAGTACTTC. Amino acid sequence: CASSQAQGAHEQYF.

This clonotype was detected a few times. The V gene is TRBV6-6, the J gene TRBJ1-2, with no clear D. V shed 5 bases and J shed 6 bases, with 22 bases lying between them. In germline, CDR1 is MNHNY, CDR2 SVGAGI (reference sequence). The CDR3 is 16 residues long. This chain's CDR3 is CASSPWGGLGGDGYTF. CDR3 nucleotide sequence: TGTGCCAGCAGTCCATGGGGAGGTTTGGGAGGAGATGGCTACACCTTC.

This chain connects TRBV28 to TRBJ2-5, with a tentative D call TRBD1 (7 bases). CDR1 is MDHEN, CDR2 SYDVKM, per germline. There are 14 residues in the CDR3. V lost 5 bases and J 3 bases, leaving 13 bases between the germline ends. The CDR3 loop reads CASSRTGGKETQYF. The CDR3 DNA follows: TGTGCCAGCAGTCGGACAGGAGGGAAAGAGACCCAGTACTTC.

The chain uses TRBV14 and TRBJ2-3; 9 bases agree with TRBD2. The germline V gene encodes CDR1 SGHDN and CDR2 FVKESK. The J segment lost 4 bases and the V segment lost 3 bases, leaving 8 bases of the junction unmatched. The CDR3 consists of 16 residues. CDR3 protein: CASSHSRGLASDTQYF. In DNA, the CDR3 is TGTGCCAGCAGCCACTCTCGGGGACTAGCTTCAGATACGCAGTATTTT.

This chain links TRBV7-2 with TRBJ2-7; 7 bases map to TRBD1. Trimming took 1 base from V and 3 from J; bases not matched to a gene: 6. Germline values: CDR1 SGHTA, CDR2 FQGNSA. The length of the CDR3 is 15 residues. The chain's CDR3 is CASSLGTGAGYEQYF. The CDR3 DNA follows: TGTGCCAGCAGCTTAGGTACAGGGGCGGGCTACGAGCAGTACTTC.

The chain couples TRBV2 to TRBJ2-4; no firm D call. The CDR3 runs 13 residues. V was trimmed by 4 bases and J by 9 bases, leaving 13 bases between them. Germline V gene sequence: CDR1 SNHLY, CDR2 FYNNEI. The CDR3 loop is CASSGWGTVIQYF. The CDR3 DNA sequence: TGTGCCAGCAGTGGTTGGGGTACGGTCATTCAGTACTTC.

Here the CDR3 reads CAIGGVNEQFF. The CDR3 nucleotides are TGTGCCATCGGGGGAGTTAATGAGCAGTTCTTC. The chain carries TRBV10-3 and TRBJ2-1; D is possibly TRBD1 or TRBD2 (5 bases each). This CDR3 contains 11 residues. Germline V CDR1 and CDR2: ENHRY, SYGVKD. The V gene lost 8 bases and the J gene lost 7 bases, with 9 bases spanning the gap.

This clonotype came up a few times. CDR3: CASSPQGKKLFF. Here the CDR3 DNA reads TGTGCCAGCTCACCACAGGGAAAAAAACTGTTTTTT. This chain connects TRBV18 to TRBJ1-4; D is uncertain. The CDR3 length is 12 residues. V was clipped by 1 base and J by 9 bases, with 6 bases between them. Germline CDR1 reads KGHSH; CDR2 reads LQKENI.